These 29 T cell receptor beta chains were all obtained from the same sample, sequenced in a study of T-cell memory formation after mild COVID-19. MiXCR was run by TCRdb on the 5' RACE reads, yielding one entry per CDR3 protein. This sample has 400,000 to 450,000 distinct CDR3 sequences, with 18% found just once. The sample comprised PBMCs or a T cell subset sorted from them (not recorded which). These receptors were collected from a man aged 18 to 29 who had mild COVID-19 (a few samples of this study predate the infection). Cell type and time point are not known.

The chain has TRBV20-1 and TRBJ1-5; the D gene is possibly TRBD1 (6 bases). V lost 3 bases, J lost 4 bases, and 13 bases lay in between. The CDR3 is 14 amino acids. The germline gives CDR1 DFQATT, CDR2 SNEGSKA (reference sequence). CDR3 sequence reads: CSARAGAPNQPQHF. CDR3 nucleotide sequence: TGCAGTGCTAGGGCAGGGGCCCCGAATCAGCCCCAGCATTTT.

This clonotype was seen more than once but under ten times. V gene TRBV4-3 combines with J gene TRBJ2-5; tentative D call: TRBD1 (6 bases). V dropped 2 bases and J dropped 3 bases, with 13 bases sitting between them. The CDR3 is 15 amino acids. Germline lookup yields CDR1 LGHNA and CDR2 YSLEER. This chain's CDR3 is CASSQTPHREETQYF. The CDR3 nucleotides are TGCGCCAGCAGCCAAACCCCGCACAGGGAAGAGACCCAGTACTTC.

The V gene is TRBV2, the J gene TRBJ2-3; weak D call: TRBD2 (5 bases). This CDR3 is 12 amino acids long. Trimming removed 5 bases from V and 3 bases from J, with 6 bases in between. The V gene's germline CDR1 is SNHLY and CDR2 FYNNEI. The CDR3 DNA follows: TGTGCCAGCAGTTGGGAGACAGATACGCAGTATTTT. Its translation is CASSWETDTQYF.

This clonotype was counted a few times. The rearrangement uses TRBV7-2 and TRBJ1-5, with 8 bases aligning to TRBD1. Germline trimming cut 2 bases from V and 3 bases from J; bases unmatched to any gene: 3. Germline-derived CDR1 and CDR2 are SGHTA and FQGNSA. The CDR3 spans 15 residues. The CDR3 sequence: CASSLNRGNNQPQHF. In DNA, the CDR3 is TGTGCCAGCAGCTTAAACAGGGGGAACAATCAGCCCCAGCATTTT.

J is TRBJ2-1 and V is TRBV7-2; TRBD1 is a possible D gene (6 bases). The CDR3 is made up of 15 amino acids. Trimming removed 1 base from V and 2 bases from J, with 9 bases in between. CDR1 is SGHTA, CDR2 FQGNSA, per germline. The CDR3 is CASSLVGATYNEQFF. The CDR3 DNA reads TGTGCCAGCAGCTTAGTGGGGGCTACCTACAATGAGCAGTTCTTC. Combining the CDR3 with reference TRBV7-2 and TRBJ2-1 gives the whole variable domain GAGVSQSPSNKVTEKGKDVELRCDPISGHTALYWYRQSLGQGLEFLIYFQGNSAPDKSGLPSDRFSAERTGGSVSTLTIQRTQQEDSAVYLCASSLVGATYNEQFFGPGTRLTVL.

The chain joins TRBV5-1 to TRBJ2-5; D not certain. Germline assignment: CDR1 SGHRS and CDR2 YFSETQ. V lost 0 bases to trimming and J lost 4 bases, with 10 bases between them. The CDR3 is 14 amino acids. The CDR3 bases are TGCGCCAGCAGCTTGGTTGGGAAGGGAGAGACCCAGTACTTC. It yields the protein CASSLVGKGETQYF.

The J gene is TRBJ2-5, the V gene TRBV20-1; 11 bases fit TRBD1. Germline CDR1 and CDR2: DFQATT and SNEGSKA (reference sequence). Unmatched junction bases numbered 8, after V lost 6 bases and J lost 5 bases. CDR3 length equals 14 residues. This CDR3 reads CSAGGQGAWETQYF. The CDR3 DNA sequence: TGCAGTGCGGGAGGACAGGGGGCATGGGAGACCCAGTACTTC.

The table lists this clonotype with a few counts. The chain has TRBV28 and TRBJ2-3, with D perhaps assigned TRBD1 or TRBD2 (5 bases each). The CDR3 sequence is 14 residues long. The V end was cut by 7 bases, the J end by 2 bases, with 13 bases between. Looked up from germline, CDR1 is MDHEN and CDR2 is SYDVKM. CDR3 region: CASTFRDPTDTQYF. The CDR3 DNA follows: TGTGCCAGCACTTTCCGGGACCCCACAGATACGCAGTATTTT. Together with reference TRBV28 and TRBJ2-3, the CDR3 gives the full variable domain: DVKVTQSSRYLVKRTGEKVFLECVQDMDHENMFWYRQDPGLGLRLIYFSYDVKMKEKGDIPEGYSVSREKKERFSLILESASTNQTSMYLCASTFRDPTDTQYFGPGTRLTVL.

Here the CDR3 reads CASSYNGGLEAFF. The DNA of the CDR3 is TGTGCCAGCAGTTACAACGGGGGACTTGAAGCTTTCTTT. V gene TRBV6-2 or TRBV6-3 combines with J gene TRBJ1-1, with D possibly matching TRBD1 (5 bases). Trimming removed 2 bases at V and 7 bases at J, with 11 bases between. The CDR3 consists of 13 residues. Germline lookup yields CDR1 MNHEY and CDR2 SVGEGT.

The CDR3 DNA reads as TGTGCCAGCAGCACGCAACAGGGGGCGGCTTTCTTT. Its translation: CASSTQQGAAFF. V gene TRBV7-8 combines with J gene TRBJ1-1; 9 bases agree with TRBD1. The CDR3 consists of 12 residues. The germline V gene has CDR1 SGHVS and CDR2 FQNEAQ. The J segment lost 11 bases and the V segment lost 5 bases, leaving 6 bases of the junction unmatched.

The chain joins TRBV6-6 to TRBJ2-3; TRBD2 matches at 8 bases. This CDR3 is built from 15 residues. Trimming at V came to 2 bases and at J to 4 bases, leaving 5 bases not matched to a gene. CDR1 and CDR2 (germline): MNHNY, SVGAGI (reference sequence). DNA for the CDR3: TGTGCCAGCAGTTACAGCGGGGGCGGAGCAGATACGCAGTATTTT. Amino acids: CASSYSGGGADTQYF.

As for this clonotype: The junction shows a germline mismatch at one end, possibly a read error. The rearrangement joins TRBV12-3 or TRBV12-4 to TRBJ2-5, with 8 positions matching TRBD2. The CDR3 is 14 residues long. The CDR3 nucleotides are TGTGCCAGCAGTTTAGGGCGGGGGGAAGAGACCAAGTACTTC. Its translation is CASSLGRGEETKYF.

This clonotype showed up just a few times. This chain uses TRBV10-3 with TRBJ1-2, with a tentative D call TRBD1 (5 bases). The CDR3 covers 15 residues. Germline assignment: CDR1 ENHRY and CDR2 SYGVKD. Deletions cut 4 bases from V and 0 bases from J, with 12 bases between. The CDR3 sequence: CAISASGPANYGYTF. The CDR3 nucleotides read TGTGCCATCAGTGCATCGGGGCCAGCTAACTATGGCTACACCTTC.

The CDR3 spells CASSPAGGGLGYEQYF. In DNA, the CDR3 is TGTGCCAGCAGCCCAGCGGGCGGGGGCTTAGGGTACGAGCAGTACTTC. The chain carries TRBV13 and TRBJ2-7, with D possibly being TRBD2 (7 bases). In germline, CDR1 is PRHDT, CDR2 FYEKMQ (reference sequence). The V gene lost 5 bases and the J gene lost 4 bases, with 21 bases spanning the gap. There are 16 residues in the CDR3.

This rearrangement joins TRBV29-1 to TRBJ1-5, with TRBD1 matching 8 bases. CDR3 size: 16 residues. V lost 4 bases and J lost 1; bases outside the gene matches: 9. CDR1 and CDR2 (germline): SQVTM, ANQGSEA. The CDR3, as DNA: TGCAGCGTTGTAGGGACAGGCTCCTCGAGCAATCAGCCCCAGCATTTT. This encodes CSVVGTGSSSNQPQHF.

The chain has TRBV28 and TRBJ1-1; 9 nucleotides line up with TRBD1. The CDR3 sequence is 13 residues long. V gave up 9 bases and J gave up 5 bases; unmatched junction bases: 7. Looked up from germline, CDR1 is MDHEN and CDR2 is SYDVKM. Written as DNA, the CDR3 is TGTGCCAGTCTTAACAGGGGGCCGACTGAAGCTTTCTTT. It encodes CASLNRGPTEAFF.

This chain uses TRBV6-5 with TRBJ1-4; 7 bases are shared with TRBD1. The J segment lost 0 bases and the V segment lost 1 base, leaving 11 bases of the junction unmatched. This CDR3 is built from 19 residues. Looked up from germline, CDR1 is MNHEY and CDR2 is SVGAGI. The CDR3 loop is CASSYLPPGQYATNEKLFF. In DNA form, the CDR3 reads TGTGCCAGCAGTTACTTACCCCCGGGACAGTATGCAACTAATGAAAAACTGTTTTTT.

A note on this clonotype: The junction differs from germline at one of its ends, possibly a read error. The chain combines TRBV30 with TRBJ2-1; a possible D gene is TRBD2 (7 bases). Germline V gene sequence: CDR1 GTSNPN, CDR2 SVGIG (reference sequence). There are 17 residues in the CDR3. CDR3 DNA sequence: TGTGCCTGGGTCTCACGGGGATACAGGGAGGGTAGCGATGAGAAGTTCTTC. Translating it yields CAWVSRGYREGSDEKFF.

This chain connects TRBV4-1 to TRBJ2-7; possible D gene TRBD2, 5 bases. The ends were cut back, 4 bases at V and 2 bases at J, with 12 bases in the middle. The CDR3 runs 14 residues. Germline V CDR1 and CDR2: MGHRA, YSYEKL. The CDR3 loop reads CASSPGKGPYEQYF. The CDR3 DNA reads TGCGCCAGCAGCCCGGGGAAGGGCCCCTACGAGCAGTACTTC.

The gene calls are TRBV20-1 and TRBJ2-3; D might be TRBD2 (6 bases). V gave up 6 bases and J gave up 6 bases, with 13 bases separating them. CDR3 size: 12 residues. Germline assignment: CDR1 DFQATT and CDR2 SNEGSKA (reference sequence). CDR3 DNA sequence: TGCAGTGCCGCGGGGATATGGGATACGCAGTATTTT. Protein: CSAAGIWDTQYF.

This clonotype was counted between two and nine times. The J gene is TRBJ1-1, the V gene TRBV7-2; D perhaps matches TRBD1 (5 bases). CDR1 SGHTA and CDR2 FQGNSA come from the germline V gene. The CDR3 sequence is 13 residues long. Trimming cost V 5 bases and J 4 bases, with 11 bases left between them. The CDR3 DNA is TGTGCCAGCAGCCCGGGGACCCCCACTGAAGCTTTCTTT. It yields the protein CASSPGTPTEAFF.

CDR3 sequence (DNA): TGCGCCAGCAGCCATACTAGCGGGGGGCCGATGGGTGAGCAGTTCTTC. Encoded protein: CASSHTSGGPMGEQFF. The V and J genes are TRBV4-1 and TRBJ2-1, with TRBD2 matching 12 bases. The germline V gene has CDR1 MGHRA and CDR2 YSYEKL. The length of the CDR3 is 16 residues. V trimming: 3 bases; J trimming: 9 bases; junction bases outside the gene matches: 9.

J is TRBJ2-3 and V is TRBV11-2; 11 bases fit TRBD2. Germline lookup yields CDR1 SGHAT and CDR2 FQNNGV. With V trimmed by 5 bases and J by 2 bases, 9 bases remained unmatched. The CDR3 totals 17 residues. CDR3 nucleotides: TGTGCCAGCAGCAACCGCCTAGCGGGGGGTGCCACAGATACGCAGTATTTT. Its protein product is CASSNRLAGGATDTQYF.

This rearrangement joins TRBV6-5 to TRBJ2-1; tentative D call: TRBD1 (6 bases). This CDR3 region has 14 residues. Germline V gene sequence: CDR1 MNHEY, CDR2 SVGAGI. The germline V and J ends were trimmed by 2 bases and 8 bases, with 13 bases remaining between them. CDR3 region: CASSYDGGEDEQFF. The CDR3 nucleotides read TGTGCCAGCAGTTACGATGGGGGCGAGGATGAGCAGTTCTTC.

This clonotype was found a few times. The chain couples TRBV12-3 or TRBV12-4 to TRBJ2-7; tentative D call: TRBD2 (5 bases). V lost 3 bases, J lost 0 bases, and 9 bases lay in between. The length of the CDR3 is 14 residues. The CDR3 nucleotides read TGTGCCAGCAGTTTTCGGGAAGGCTCCTACGAGCAGTACTTC. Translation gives CASSFREGSYEQYF.

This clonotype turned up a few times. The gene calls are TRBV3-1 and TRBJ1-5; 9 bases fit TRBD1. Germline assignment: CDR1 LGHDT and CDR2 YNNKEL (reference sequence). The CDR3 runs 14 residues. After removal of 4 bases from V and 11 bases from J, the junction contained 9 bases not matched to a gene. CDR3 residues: CASSPGTGIGSQHF. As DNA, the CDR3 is TGTGCCAGCAGCCCCGGGACAGGGATCGGGTCCCAGCATTTT. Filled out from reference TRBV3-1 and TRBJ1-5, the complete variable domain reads DTAVSQTPKYLVTQMGNDKSIKCEQNLGHDTMYWYKQDSKKFLKIMFSYNNKELIINETVPNRFSPKSPDKAHLNLHINSLELGDSAVYFCASSPGTGIGSQHFGDGTRLSIL.

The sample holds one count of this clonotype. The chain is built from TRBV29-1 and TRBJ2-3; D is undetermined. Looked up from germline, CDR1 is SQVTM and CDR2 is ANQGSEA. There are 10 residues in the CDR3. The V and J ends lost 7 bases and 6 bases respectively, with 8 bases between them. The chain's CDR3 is CSDESDTQYF. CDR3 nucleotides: TGCAGCGACGAGTCTGATACGCAGTATTTT.

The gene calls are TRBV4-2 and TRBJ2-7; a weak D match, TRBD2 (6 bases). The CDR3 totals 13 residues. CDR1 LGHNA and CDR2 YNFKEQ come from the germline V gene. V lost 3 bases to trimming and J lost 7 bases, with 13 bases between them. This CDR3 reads CASSQTSSWEQYF. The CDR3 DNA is TGTGCCAGCAGCCAGACTAGTTCATGGGAGCAGTACTTC.

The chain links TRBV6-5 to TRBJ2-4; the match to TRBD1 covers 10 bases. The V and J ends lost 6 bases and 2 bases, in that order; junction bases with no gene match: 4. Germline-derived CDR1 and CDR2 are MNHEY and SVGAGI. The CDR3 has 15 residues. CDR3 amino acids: CASRTGGASKNIQYF. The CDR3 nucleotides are TGTGCCAGCAGGACAGGGGGCGCGTCCAAAAACATTCAGTACTTC.